This T cell receptor beta chain was documented in a study of cytomegalovirus exposure and HLA in healthy donors. General study findings and limits: In a later analysis, donors in an Asian-associated ancestry cluster reportedly had fewer N-insertions in productive TCRs than the cohort mean. It was likely that a cluster of highly shared sequence variants was a sequencing artifact. Later work found most CMV-associated TCR beta chains apparently HLA-restricted. Relative to equally common others, HLA-associated TCR beta chains showed greater clonal expansion in a later analysis.

Primers: 60 Vbeta forward and 13 Jbeta reverse. Produced via immunoSEQ multiplex PCR; TCRdb's table is partial and in-frame only. The table records about 200,000 clones, almost 85% of them present only once. The CDR3 is made up of 14 amino acids. The germline CDR1 and CDR2 sequences are SGHRS and YFSETQ. Trimming cost V 0 bases and J 7 bases; bases outside gene matches: 5. Turning to this clone: Antigen unknown.

The V and J genes are TRBV5-1 and TRBJ1-2; TRBD1 matches at 8 bases. This TCR was sampled from a woman aged 45 to 65 in good health and CMV-seronegative. The material sequenced was PBMCs. CDR3 nucleotide sequence: TGCGCCAGCAGCTTGGACGGGACAGGCGCTGGCTACACCTTC. Amino acids: CASSLDGTGAGYTF.